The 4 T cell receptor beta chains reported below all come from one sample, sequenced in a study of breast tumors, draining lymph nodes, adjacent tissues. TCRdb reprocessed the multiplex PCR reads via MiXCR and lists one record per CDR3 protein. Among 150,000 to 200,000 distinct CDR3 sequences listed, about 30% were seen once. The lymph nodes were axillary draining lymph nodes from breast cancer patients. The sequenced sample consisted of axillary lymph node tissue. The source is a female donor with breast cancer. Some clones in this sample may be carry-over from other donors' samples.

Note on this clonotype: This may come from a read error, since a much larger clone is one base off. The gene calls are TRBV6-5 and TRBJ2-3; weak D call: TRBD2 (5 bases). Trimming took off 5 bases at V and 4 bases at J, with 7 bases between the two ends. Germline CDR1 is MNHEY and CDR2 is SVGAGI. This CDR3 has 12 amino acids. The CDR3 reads CASSHGADTQYF. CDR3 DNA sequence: TGTGCCAGCAGTCACGGGGCAGATACGCAGTATTTT.

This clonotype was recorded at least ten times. Here the CDR3 DNA reads TGTGCCACCAGCACCAGACAGCTTCTAGATACGCAGTATTTT. Amino acids: CATSTRQLLDTQYF. The chain has TRBV15 and TRBJ2-3, with D possibly TRBD1 on 5 matching bases. With 4 bases removed from V and 5 bases from J, the gap between germline ends came to 13 bases. CDR3 length equals 14 residues. Germline CDR1 is LNHNV and CDR2 is YYDKDF (reference sequence).

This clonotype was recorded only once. The CDR3: CASSYSGGTLTDTEAFF. The CDR3 nucleotides are TGTGCCAGCAGTTACTCGGGGGGTACCTTAACGGACACTGAAGCTTTCTTT. The chain uses TRBV6-6 and TRBJ1-1; weak D call: TRBD1 (5 bases). Trimming took 0 bases from V and 3 from J, leaving 17 bases between them. Germline CDR1 is MNHNY and CDR2 is SVGAGI (reference sequence). The CDR3 consists of 17 residues.

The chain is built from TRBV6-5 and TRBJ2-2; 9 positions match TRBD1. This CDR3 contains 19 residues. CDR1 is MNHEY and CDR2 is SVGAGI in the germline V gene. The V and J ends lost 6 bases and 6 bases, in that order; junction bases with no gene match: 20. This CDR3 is CASSHDRGLGTRFPGELFF. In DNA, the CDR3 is TGTGCCAGCAGCCACGACAGGGGGTTAGGCACTAGGTTCCCCGGGGAGCTGTTTTTT.